This T cell receptor beta chain appears in the sequencing data of a study of immune heterogeneity within non-small cell lung tumors. Whole-study results and caveats: T-cell receptor beta clonotypes at high frequency differed largely between individual patients.

TCRs were amplified from about 640 ng gDNA of bulk tumor per sample. Several biopsies per primary tumor, spaced far apart, were taken during surgery. Each patient presented with untreated, newly diagnosed non-small cell lung cancer and received curative surgery. This clonotype turned up a few times. Its antigen is as yet unknown. Using 32 V and 13 J primers, multiplex PCR amplified TCR beta CDR3. MiXCR was run by TCRdb on the multiplex PCR reads, yielding one entry per CDR3 protein. In the table there are 9,500 to 11,000 distinct CDR3 sequences, approximately 20% of which are singletons. Unmatched junction bases numbered 6, after V lost 6 bases and J lost 6 bases. The CDR3 length is 16 residues.

This receptor was identified in a man aged 60 to 75 with non-small cell lung cancer. The sequenced material came from lung tumor tissue. The V and J genes are TRBV12-3 or TRBV12-4 and TRBJ2-2, with 14 positions matching TRBD2. Written as DNA, the CDR3 is TGTGCCAGCAGCCAAGGGGGACTAGCGGGAGCCGGGGAGCTGTTTTTT. It is translated as CASSQGGLAGAGELFF.